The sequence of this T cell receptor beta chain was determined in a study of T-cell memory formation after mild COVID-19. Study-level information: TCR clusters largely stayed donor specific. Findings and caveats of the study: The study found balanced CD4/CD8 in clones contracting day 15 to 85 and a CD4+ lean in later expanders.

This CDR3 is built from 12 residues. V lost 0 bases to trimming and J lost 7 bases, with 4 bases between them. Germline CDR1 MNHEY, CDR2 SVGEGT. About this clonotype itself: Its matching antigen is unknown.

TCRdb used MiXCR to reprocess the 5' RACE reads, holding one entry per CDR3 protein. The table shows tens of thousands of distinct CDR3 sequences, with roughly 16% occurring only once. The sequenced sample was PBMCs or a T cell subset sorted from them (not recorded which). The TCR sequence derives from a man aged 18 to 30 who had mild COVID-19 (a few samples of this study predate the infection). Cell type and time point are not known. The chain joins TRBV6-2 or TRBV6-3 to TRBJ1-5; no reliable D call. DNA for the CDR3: TGTGCCAGCAGTTACTCGGGGCAGCCCCAGCATTTT. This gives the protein CASSYSGQPQHF.